This TCR beta chain is drawn from a study of blood T cell repertoires in COVID-19. Study-wide context: In each case, the material was cDNA or gDNA derived from T cells, B-cell-depleted T cells, or PBMCs.

The sample holds one count of this clone. Using immunoSEQ multiplex PCR, the repertoire was profiled, and TCRdb retains in-frame clones only, with some absent. The repertoire has approximately 51,000 clones, around 85% of them found once; the top ten carry 12% to 15%. The CDR3 has 15 residues. Germline V gene lookup returns CDR1 MNHEY and CDR2 SVGAGI. V lost 0 bases, J lost 4 bases, and 11 bases lay in between. The sequencing input was peripheral blood. This receptor was taken from a human donor in a cohort sampled during active COVID-19. The chain carries TRBV6-5 and TRBJ2-3, with TRBD1 as a possible D gene (6 bases). The CDR3, as DNA: TGTGCCAGCAGTTACTCCGCAGGGGATCCAGATACGCAGTATTTT. Amino acid sequence: CASSYSAGDPDTQYF.